This TCR beta chain was profiled in a study of CD8 T cells in Susac syndrome. The CDR3 length is 17 residues. The V and J ends lost 1 base and 7 bases, in that order; junction bases with no gene match: 7. Germline CDR1 is MDHEN and CDR2 is SYDVKM. RNA amounts of about 0.5 to 1 ug underwent reverse transcription with random hexamers. TCRdb ran MiXCR on the immunoSEQ multiplex PCR reads and lists one entry per CDR3 protein. This table has approximately 110,000 distinct CDR3 sequences, approximately 96% appearing once. This chain uses TRBV28 with TRBJ1-6, with 10 positions matching TRBD1. The source is a human donor in good health. The sequenced sample was CD4+ T cells from PBMCs. The CDR3 DNA reads TGTGCCAGCAGTTTATTTGGGACAGGGGTGGAGAATTCACCCCTCCACTTT. Its protein product is CASSLFGTGVENSPLHF. The entire variable domain, with the rest obtained from reference TRBV28 and TRBJ1-6, is as follows: DVKVTQSSRYLVKRTGEKVFLECVQDMDHENMFWYRQDPGLGLRLIYFSYDVKMKEKGDIPEGYSVSREKKERFSLILESASTNQTSMYLCASSLFGTGVENSPLHFGNGTRLTVT.